The entry that follows covers one TCR beta chain sequence. The target antigen is unknown. This CDR3 spans 12 amino acids. The trim removed 7 bases at V and 4 bases at J, leaving 5 bases unmatched. Germline V CDR1 and CDR2: SQVTM, ANQGSEA. Every bit of the isolated RNA underwent reverse transcription, so sequencing read expressed TCRB transcripts. Clones were sequenced by immunoSEQ multiplex PCR, and TCRdb holds only the in-frame ones, with some missing. The repertoire consists of approximately 60,000 clones, with around 53% occurring once and the leading ten covering 2% to 3%. These data are taken from a study of beta chain features in type 1 diabetes. General study findings and limits: Moderately but significantly shorter TCRB CDR3s were found in Type 1 diabetes patients in all four CD4+ subsets.

Specimen: Tregs from blood. This sequence originates from a woman between 40 and 50 years old with type 1 diabetes. The chain recombines TRBV29-1 with TRBJ1-2; 8 bases are shared with TRBD1. The CDR3 coding sequence is TGCAGCGCTCTGACAGGGGCCTATGGCTACACCTTC. Its protein is CSALTGAYGYTF.